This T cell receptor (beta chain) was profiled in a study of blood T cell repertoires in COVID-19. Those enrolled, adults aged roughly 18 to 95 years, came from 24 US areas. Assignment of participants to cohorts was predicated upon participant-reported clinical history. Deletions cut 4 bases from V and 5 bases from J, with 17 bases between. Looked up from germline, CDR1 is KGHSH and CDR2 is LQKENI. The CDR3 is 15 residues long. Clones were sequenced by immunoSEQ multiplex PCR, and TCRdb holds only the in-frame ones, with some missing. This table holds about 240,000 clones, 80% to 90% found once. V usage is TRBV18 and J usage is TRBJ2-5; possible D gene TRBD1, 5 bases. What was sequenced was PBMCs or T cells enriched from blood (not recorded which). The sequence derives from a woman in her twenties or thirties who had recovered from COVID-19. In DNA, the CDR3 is TGTGCCAGCTCACAAGCAGCAGGGTTCTGGGAGACCCAGTACTTC. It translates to CASSQAAGFWETQYF.